The 25 T cell receptor beta chains in this list originate from one sample, sequenced in a study of early T cells in non-severe SARS-CoV-2 infection. Via MiXCR, TCRdb re-called the 5' RACE reads, giving one row per CDR3 protein. The data hold 55,000 to 75,000 distinct CDR3 sequences, with under 15% observed a single time. Sequencing input: whole blood. These receptors all stem from an adult who was a healthcare worker with PCR-confirmed SARS-CoV-2 infection or an uninfected control (not recorded which).

The sample holds many counts of this clonotype. The chain joins TRBV7-9 to TRBJ1-1; the D gene is possibly TRBD1 (5 bases). CDR3 size: 15 residues. Germline CDR1 is SEHNR and CDR2 is FQNEAQ (reference sequence). V shed 2 bases and J shed 1 base, with 11 bases lying between them. The CDR3 region has the DNA TGTGCCAGCAGCTTACTTGGAGGGGAGAACACTGAAGCTTTCTTT. As protein: CASSLLGGENTEAFF. The whole variable domain, filled in from reference TRBV7-9 and TRBJ1-1, reads DTGVSQNPRHKITKRGQNVTFRCDPISEHNRLYWYRQTLGQGPEFLTYFQNEAQLEKSRLLSDRFSAERPKGSFSTLEIQRTEQGDSAMYLCASSLLGGENTEAFFGQGTRLTVV.

The sample holds many counts of this clonotype. The chain carries TRBV24-1 and TRBJ1-2; 10 bases map to TRBD1. Trimming removed 8 bases from V and 3 bases from J; junction bases left unmatched: 17. The CDR3 runs 18 residues. Germline CDR1 and CDR2: KGHDR and SFDVKD. The CDR3 is CATINMWGQGKSDYGYTF. The CDR3 DNA sequence: TGTGCCACCATCAACATGTGGGGACAGGGGAAATCCGACTATGGCTACACCTTC.

This clonotype was seen just once. The chain links TRBV12-3 or TRBV12-4 to TRBJ1-1; 11 bases agree with TRBD1. CDR3 length: 16 amino acids. After removal of 6 bases from V and 4 bases from J, the junction contained 10 bases not matched to a gene. The CDR3 region is CASRMGPGTGGTEAFF. The DNA for the CDR3 is TGTGCCAGCAGGATGGGACCTGGGACAGGGGGCACTGAAGCTTTCTTT.

This clonotype was observed many times. This rearrangement joins TRBV6-1 to TRBJ1-1, with D uncertain. The CDR3 has 11 residues. CDR1 and CDR2 from the germline V gene are MNHNS and SASEGT. Trimming took off 8 bases at V and 4 bases at J, with 8 bases between the two ends. CDR3 in amino acids: CASRSGTEAFF. The CDR3 DNA reads as TGTGCCAGCCGCAGTGGCACTGAAGCTTTCTTT.

The table lists this clonotype with many counts. This chain uses TRBV20-1 with TRBJ2-3; 8 bases agree with TRBD2. The germline V gene has CDR1 DFQATT and CDR2 SNEGSKA (reference sequence). After removal of 1 base from V and 4 bases from J, the junction contained 7 bases not matched to a gene. The length of the CDR3 is 15 residues. CDR3 protein: CSARVLSGVADTQYF. CDR3 DNA sequence: TGCAGTGCTAGAGTCCTTAGCGGGGTGGCAGATACGCAGTATTTT.

This clonotype was detected ten times or more. The J gene is TRBJ2-1, the V gene TRBV5-4; D gene ambiguous. This CDR3 is 14 amino acids long. Germline V lookup: CDR1 SGHNT, CDR2 YYREEE (reference sequence). The V and J ends lost 4 bases and 1 base respectively, with 9 bases between them. The CDR3 region is CASSTERSYNEQFF. The DNA of the CDR3 is TGTGCCAGCAGCACCGAACGGTCCTACAATGAGCAGTTCTTC.

This clonotype was seen many times. The chain carries TRBV11-2 and TRBJ2-7; possibly TRBD1 for D (6 bases). This CDR3 has 17 residues. V was pared by 2 bases and J by 4 bases, with 21 bases between. CDR1 SGHAT and CDR2 FQNNGV come from the germline V gene. CDR3 loop: CASSLPRDTSLEYEQYF. DNA for the CDR3: TGTGCCAGCAGCTTACCCCGGGACACATCCTTGGAGTACGAGCAGTACTTC.

The chain's CDR3 is CASRSSGGADTQYF. The CDR3 DNA follows: TGTGCCAGTCGATCTAGCGGGGGGGCGGATACGCAGTATTTT. The chain links TRBV9 to TRBJ2-3; 12 bases align to TRBD2. J lost 6 bases, V lost 8 bases, and 7 bases had no gene match. Germline CDR1 and CDR2: SGDLS and YYNGEE. This CDR3 has 14 amino acids.

This clonotype was detected ten times or more. The genes are TRBV6-5 and TRBJ1-1; D unresolved. Germline V gives CDR1 MNHEY, CDR2 SVGAGI. The CDR3 runs 13 residues. V lost 6 bases to trimming and J lost 0 bases, with 8 bases between them. Written as DNA, the CDR3 is TGTGCCAGCAGAGGCTCAATGAACACTGAAGCTTTCTTT. This sequence encodes CASRGSMNTEAFF.

V and J are TRBV11-2 and TRBJ2-3; 9 bases match TRBD2. This CDR3 spans 15 amino acids. Germline V lookup: CDR1 SGHAT, CDR2 FQNNGV. V shed 5 bases and J 4 bases; nucleotides not matched to a gene: 7. CDR3 sequence reads: CASSSGGPGADTQYF. The CDR3 bases are TGTGCCAGCAGCAGCGGGGGGCCCGGCGCAGATACGCAGTATTTT.

This clonotype has at least ten counts. The V gene is TRBV7-2, the J gene TRBJ2-7, with 7 bases lining up with TRBD1. Germline assignment: CDR1 SGHTA and CDR2 FQGNSA. Unmatched junction bases numbered 5, after V lost 6 bases and J lost 0 bases. CDR3 length: 14 residues. The CDR3 region is CASRQQGFSYEQYF. In DNA form, the CDR3 reads TGTGCCAGCAGACAACAGGGGTTCTCCTACGAGCAGTACTTC.

The V and J genes are TRBV6-5 and TRBJ1-6; D possibly corresponds to TRBD1 (6 bases). Trimming stripped 0 bases from V and 10 bases from J, with 19 bases between. CDR3 length: 17 residues. Germline V gene sequence: CDR1 MNHEY, CDR2 SVGAGI. The CDR3 DNA sequence: TGTGCCAGCAGTTACTCTTCCCAGGGGACACGGGGATCACCCCTCCACTTT. It yields the protein CASSYSSQGTRGSPLHF.

About this clonotype itself: One base away lies a much larger clone, so this may be a sequencing read error. The genes are TRBV10-3 and TRBJ2-2; TRBD2 agrees at 7 bases. The CDR3 has 15 residues. CDR1 and CDR2 from the germline V gene are ENHRY and SYGVKD. The CDR3, as DNA: TGTGCCACCAGTGCATCTAGCGGGAACACCGGGGAGCTGTTTTTT. Protein product: CATSASSGNTGELFF.

The chain is built from TRBV28 and TRBJ2-5; tentative D call: TRBD2 (5 bases). Per the germline V gene, CDR1 is MDHEN and CDR2 is SYDVKM. Trimming cost V 7 bases and J 7 bases, with 13 bases left between them. CDR3 length: 12 amino acids. The CDR3 loop is CASKEGGRTQYF. DNA of the CDR3: TGTGCCAGCAAAGAGGGCGGAAGGACCCAGTACTTC.

There are a few counts of this clonotype. The chain couples TRBV20-1 to TRBJ2-3; TRBD2 aligns across 9 bases. Germline V lookup: CDR1 DFQATT, CDR2 SNEGSKA (reference sequence). CDR3 length: 14 residues. J lost 5 bases, V lost 3 bases, and 6 bases had no gene match. CDR3: CSASGREGGDTQYF. CDR3 nucleotide sequence: TGCAGTGCTAGCGGGCGGGAGGGAGGAGATACGCAGTATTTT.

This chain uses TRBV25-1 with TRBJ2-7; D is uncertain. Trimming removed 2 bases from V and 3 bases from J, with 5 bases in between. There are 12 residues in the CDR3. CDR1 is MGHDK and CDR2 is SYGVNS in the germline V gene. CDR3 nucleotide sequence: TGTGCCAGCAGTGAACTCAGCTACGAGCAGTACTTC. Translated: CASSELSYEQYF.

The gene calls are TRBV12-3 or TRBV12-4 and TRBJ1-1, with D possibly matching TRBD1 (5 bases). The CDR3 loop spans 13 amino acids. Deletions cut 7 bases from V and 3 bases from J, with 12 bases between. CDR3 amino acids: CASTRGSYTEAFF. The DNA for the CDR3 is TGTGCCAGCACTCGGGGGTCGTACACTGAAGCTTTCTTT.

The chain uses TRBV2 and TRBJ2-7, with 8 bases fitting TRBD1. V dropped 8 bases and J dropped 5; count of bases not matched to a gene: 5. This CDR3 comprises 12 residues. The germline V gene has CDR1 SNHLY and CDR2 FYNNEI. CDR3 sequence reads: CASGRTGNEQYF. DNA for the CDR3: TGTGCCAGCGGGCGGACAGGGAACGAGCAGTACTTC.

This clonotype turned up a few times. V is TRBV28 and J is TRBJ2-7; D is ambiguous. The V gene's germline CDR1 is MDHEN and CDR2 SYDVKM. The CDR3 covers 12 residues. Trimming took 3 bases from V and 2 from J, leaving 5 bases between them. The CDR3 DNA follows: TGTGCCAGCAGTTTGAAAGCCTACGAGCAGTACTTC. This codes for CASSLKAYEQYF. Supplemented by reference TRBV28 and TRBJ2-7, the full variable domain reads DVKVTQSSRYLVKRTGEKVFLECVQDMDHENMFWYRQDPGLGLRLIYFSYDVKMKEKGDIPEGYSVSREKKERFSLILESASTNQTSMYLCASSLKAYEQYFGPGTRLTVT.

This clonotype was picked up many times. The genes are TRBV5-6 and TRBJ2-7; D may be TRBD1 or TRBD2 (6 bases each). Germline loops: CDR1 SGHDT, CDR2 YYEEEE. Trimming pared 4 bases from V and 3 bases from J, leaving 17 bases between. This CDR3 has 15 amino acids. CDR3 nucleotides: TGTGCCAGCAGCCGGGGGCCTGGAGGGGTCTACGAGCAGTACTTC. Amino acid sequence: CASSRGPGGVYEQYF.

This clonotype was detected ten times or more. The genes are TRBV10-3 and TRBJ1-1; TRBD1 agrees at 9 bases. V lost 0 bases and J lost 0; bases outside the gene matches: 2. The length of the CDR3 is 16 residues. Germline CDR1 is ENHRY and CDR2 is SYGVKD. The CDR3 loop reads CAISESGTGMNTEAFF. DNA of the CDR3: TGTGCCATCAGTGAGTCCGGGACAGGGATGAACACTGAAGCTTTCTTT.

This clonotype came up many times. This chain uses TRBV30 with TRBJ1-6; the D is unclear. The CDR3 has 13 residues. Per the germline V gene, CDR1 is GTSNPN and CDR2 is SVGIG (reference sequence). Trimming took 0 bases from V and 11 from J, leaving 11 bases between them. CDR3 bases: TGTGCCTGGAGTGTAGAACTTACGCCACCCCTCCACTTT. Amino acids: CAWSVELTPPLHF.

In its sample, this clonotype was seen many times. The chain uses TRBV27 and TRBJ1-2; D is ambiguous. The CDR3 loop spans 13 amino acids. Germline V CDR1 and CDR2: MNHEY, SMNVEV (reference sequence). V lost 3 bases to trimming and J lost 2 bases, with 7 bases between them. The DNA for the CDR3 is TGTGCCAGCAGTTTGATGGGGAACTATGGCTACACCTTC. This sequence encodes CASSLMGNYGYTF.

Many counts were recorded for this clonotype. This rearrangement joins TRBV11-2 to TRBJ2-1, with D hard to call. The V gene's germline CDR1 is SGHAT and CDR2 FQNNGV. The V gene lost 5 bases and the J gene lost 0 bases, with 11 bases spanning the gap. The CDR3 runs to 15 residues. CDR3 nucleotide sequence: TGTGCCAGCAGCCCCCCAGTCACCTCCTACAATGAGCAGTTCTTC. Its translation is CASSPPVTSYNEQFF.

The sample holds many counts of this clonotype. The CDR3 loop is CASRGKAGSGELFF. In DNA form, the CDR3 reads TGTGCCAGCAGAGGGAAGGCGGGGTCCGGGGAGCTGTTTTTT. The chain employs TRBV12-3 or TRBV12-4 and TRBJ2-2, with D possibly matching TRBD2 (6 bases). This CDR3 has 14 amino acids. The V end lost 6 bases, the J end lost 6 bases, and 14 bases lay between the germline ends.